The 18 T cell receptor beta chains presented below share a single source sample, sequenced in a study of blood T cell repertoires in COVID-19. Clones were read by immunoSEQ multiplex PCR, and TCRdb kept only the in-frame ones, dropping some. The top ten hold 2.5% to 3.5% of the sample, which has approximately 210,000 clones, over 70% seen once. The sample was peripheral blood. Receptors were obtained from a man in his forties or fifties with active or convalescent COVID-19.

V usage is TRBV6-4 and J usage is TRBJ2-1; tentatively, D is TRBD1 (6 bases). The CDR3 is 14 residues long. The V end was cut by 2 bases, the J end by 9 bases, with 14 bases between. Germline V lookup: CDR1 MRHNA, CDR2 SNTAGT. As DNA, the CDR3 is TGTGCCAGCAGTGACAGGCCAGGGGAAGGTGAGCAGTTCTTC. Its translation is CASSDRPGEGEQFF.

The chain has TRBV6-2 or TRBV6-3 and TRBJ1-3; D remains unclear. CDR3 size: 16 residues. The germline CDR1 and CDR2 sequences are MNHEY and SVGEGT. V lost 2 bases and J 0 bases, leaving 11 bases between the germline ends. The CDR3 nucleotides are TGTGCCAGCAGTTACCGTGCGGGCATCTCTGGAAACACCATATATTTT. Translating gives CASSYRAGISGNTIYF.

The chain links TRBV5-5 to TRBJ1-2; maybe TRBD1 (5 bases). The V gene's germline CDR1 is SGHKS and CDR2 YYEKEE (reference sequence). This CDR3 has 13 amino acids. V dropped 2 bases and J dropped 8 bases, with 13 bases sitting between them. CDR3 sequence reads: CASSFFSGEGYTF. In nucleotides, the CDR3 is TGTGCCAGCAGCTTTTTTTCGGGGGAGGGCTACACCTTC.

The V and J genes are TRBV6-2 or TRBV6-3 and TRBJ1-1, with D uncertain. The V and J ends lost 5 bases and 5 bases respectively, with 12 bases between them. This CDR3 region has 13 residues. The germline V gene encodes CDR1 MNHEY and CDR2 SVGEGT. CDR3 DNA sequence: TGTGCCAGCAGTATGGGAGGGCTGACTGAAGCTTTCTTT. Its protein product is CASSMGGLTEAFF.

The rearrangement joins TRBV19 to TRBJ2-2, with D maybe TRBD2 (5 bases). Germline V gives CDR1 LNHDA, CDR2 SQIVND (reference sequence). Trimming removed 2 bases from V and 4 bases from J, with 8 bases in between. The CDR3 sequence is 14 residues long. CDR3 in DNA: TGTGCCAGTAGTATACCGGGGATCACCGGGGAGCTGTTTTTT. Its protein is CASSIPGITGELFF. Combining the CDR3 with reference TRBV19 and TRBJ2-2 gives the whole variable domain DGGITQSPKYLFRKEGQNVTLSCEQNLNHDAMYWYRQDPGQGLRLIYYSQIVNDFQKGDIAEGYSVSREKKESFPLTVTSAQKNPTAFYLCASSIPGITGELFFGEGSRLTVL.

This CDR3 is CASTEMGQALGQPQHF. The CDR3 DNA reads TGCGCCAGCACCGAAATGGGGCAGGCCCTCGGGCAGCCCCAGCATTTT. This rearrangement joins TRBV10-2 to TRBJ1-5; possible D gene TRBD1, 5 bases. Germline V gene data show CDR1 as WSHSY and CDR2 as SAAADI. V was cut by 7 bases and J by 7 bases, with 23 bases left in between. The CDR3 sequence is 16 residues long.

This chain uses TRBV5-1 with TRBJ2-3; 7 bases fit TRBD1. Losses at the gene ends were 3 bases for V and 6 bases for J; bases not matched to a gene: 22. The CDR3 spans 19 residues. Germline CDR1 and CDR2: SGHRS and YFSETQ. This CDR3 is CASSSRDSAGGGQLDTQYF. CDR3 DNA sequence: TGCGCCAGCAGCTCCCGGGACAGCGCCGGTGGAGGTCAGTTGGATACGCAGTATTTT.

The V and J genes are TRBV28 and TRBJ1-1; possibly TRBD1 for D (6 bases). The CDR3 extends over 14 amino acids. Germline V gene data show CDR1 as MDHEN and CDR2 as SYDVKM. The V end was cut by 3 bases, the J end by 1 base, with 9 bases between. CDR3 DNA: TGTGCCAGCAGTTTTTTGGGACAGAACACTGAAGCTTTCTTT. This gives the protein CASSFLGQNTEAFF.

The J gene is TRBJ1-3, the V gene TRBV27; D possibly corresponds to TRBD1 (5 bases). The CDR3 is 14 amino acids. Germline assignment: CDR1 MNHEY and CDR2 SMNVEV (reference sequence). Trimming removed 6 bases from V and 4 bases from J, with 13 bases in between. The CDR3 nucleotides read TGTGCCAGCAGCGTAAGGGGTTACGGAAACACCATATATTTT. Its protein product is CASSVRGYGNTIYF.

This sequence joins TRBV2 and TRBJ2-3, with a possible D match to TRBD1 (5 bases). In germline, CDR1 is SNHLY, CDR2 FYNNEI. The V gene lost 5 bases and the J gene lost 2 bases, with 17 bases spanning the gap. The CDR3 length is 16 residues. The CDR3 loop reads CASSTTTGTITDTQYF. CDR3 sequence (DNA): TGTGCCAGCAGTACAACAACAGGTACCATCACAGATACGCAGTATTTT.

The chain combines TRBV9 with TRBJ1-1; D is possibly TRBD1 (5 bases). Germline lookup yields CDR1 SGDLS and CDR2 YYNGEE. This CDR3 contains 15 residues. V was cut by 3 bases and J by 5 bases, with 17 bases left in between. CDR3 amino acids: CASSEGRHFTTEAFF. In nucleotides, the CDR3 is TGTGCCAGCAGCGAGGGGAGGCATTTTACTACTGAAGCTTTCTTT. Full variable domain (remainder filled in from reference TRBV9 and TRBJ1-1): DSGVTQTPKHLITATGQRVTLRCSPRSGDLSVYWYQQSLDQGLQFLIQYYNGEERAKGNILERFSAQQFPDLHSELNLSSLELGDSALYFCASSEGRHFTTEAFFGQGTRLTVV.

V is TRBV27 and J is TRBJ1-1, with D perhaps matching TRBD1 (5 bases). CDR3 size: 13 residues. V lost 3 bases and J lost 4, with 9 bases in between. Germline assignment: CDR1 MNHEY and CDR2 SMNVEV (reference sequence). CDR3 DNA sequence: TGTGCCAGCAGTTTTGGGGGAGGCACTGAAGCTTTCTTT. It codes for CASSFGGGTEAFF.

V usage is TRBV30 and J usage is TRBJ1-5; D is perhaps TRBD1 (5 bases). V dropped 0 bases and J dropped 0 bases, with 12 bases sitting between them. From germline, CDR1 is GTSNPN and CDR2 SVGIG (reference sequence). CDR3 length: 16 residues. In DNA form, the CDR3 reads TGTGCCTGGAGTGTAATGGGGGGAAATAGCAATCAGCCCCAGCATTTT. This sequence encodes CAWSVMGGNSNQPQHF.

V and J are TRBV2 and TRBJ2-7, with D maybe TRBD2 (5 bases). The germline V and J ends were trimmed by 0 bases and 3 bases, with 9 bases remaining between them. CDR1 SNHLY and CDR2 FYNNEI come from the germline V gene. The CDR3 length is 14 residues. The CDR3 bases are TGTGCCAGCAGTGAAGCCGTCGGGAACTACGAGCAGTACTTC. It specifies CASSEAVGNYEQYF.

The chain couples TRBV28 to TRBJ2-1; 9 bases line up with TRBD1. This CDR3 region has 15 residues. With 8 bases clipped from V and 4 bases from J, the junction kept 9 bases outside the gene matches. Germline V gives CDR1 MDHEN, CDR2 SYDVKM. This chain's CDR3 is CASSDRGRNYNEQFF. The DNA of the CDR3 is TGTGCCAGCTCGGACAGGGGTCGGAATTACAATGAGCAGTTCTTC.

The gene calls are TRBV3-1 (or the pseudogene TRBV3-2) and TRBJ2-7; D gene uncertain. The CDR3 totals 16 residues. The V end lost 0 bases, the J end lost 0 bases, and 12 bases lay between the germline ends. CDR1 is LGHDT, CDR2 YNNKEL, per germline (reference sequence). The CDR3 DNA reads as TGTGCCAGCAGCCAAGAGAGCGCGCCCAGCTCCTACGAGCAGTACTTC. Its translation is CASSQESAPSSYEQYF.

The chain combines TRBV7-9 with TRBJ1-3; TRBD1 matches 7 bases. This CDR3 region has 16 residues. Trimming at V came to 3 bases and at J to 0 bases, leaving 5 bases not matched to a gene. Germline CDR1 is SEHNR and CDR2 is FQNEAQ (reference sequence). As DNA, the CDR3 is TGTGCCAGCAGCTTGACAGGGAGCCCCTCTGGAAACACCATATATTTT. It translates to CASSLTGSPSGNTIYF.

This clone occurred once. The rearrangement joins TRBV28 to TRBJ1-5; no clear D. Germline-derived CDR1 and CDR2 are MDHEN and SYDVKM. Between the trimmed V and J ends, which lost 7 bases and 2 bases, there was a span of 15 bases. The CDR3 extends over 15 amino acids. CDR3 sequence: CASTHRGEGNQPQHF. The CDR3 DNA sequence: TGTGCCAGCACCCACCGTGGGGAGGGCAATCAGCCCCAGCATTTT.